This TCR beta chain stems from a study of T cell changes during pregnancy in multiple sclerosis. Measured with immunoSEQ multiplex PCR; TCRdb has only the in-frame clones, and not every one. The table has about 50,000 clones, around 93% seen once. CDR3 length: 14 amino acids. V lost 3 bases and J lost 7, with 14 bases in between. From germline, CDR1 is SGHKS and CDR2 YYEKEE (reference sequence). This sequence joins TRBV5-5 and TRBJ2-1; D unclear. This sample comprised CD8+ T cells from peripheral blood mononuclear cells, obtained in the first trimester of pregnancy. The TCR was taken from a female donor with multiple sclerosis, enrolled in a pregnancy study. The CDR3 DNA reads TGTGCCAGCAGCTCCTTAGGCCTAGGAAATGAGCAGTTCTTC. Its protein is CASSSLGLGNEQFF.